Listed below are T cell receptor beta chains from one sample, sequenced in a study of control samples from healthy donors and cancer patients. Method: immunoSEQ multiplex PCR; TCRdb's copy keeps in-frame clones and lacks some. The table includes roughly 180,000 clones, 93% detected once. The sequencing input was blood. These receptors originate from a woman in her sixties in good health. CDR3s include the opening cysteine and the closing phenylalanine or tryptophan. Each record gives: V gene, clone size, J gene, D gene, CDR3 protein, CDR3 DNA. The D gene is left open where the match is weak. For some rows the clone size is stated as once, few or many, or as a class when expanded; others skip it.

TRBV7-8	NA	TRBJ1-5	TRBD1	CASSWDREGRQPQHF	TGTGCCAGCAGCTGGGACAGGGAGGGACGCCAGCCCCAGCATTTT
TRBV6-5	NA	TRBJ1-5	NA	CASSARGSSNQPQHF	TGTGCCAGCAGCGCGAGGGGTTCGAGCAATCAGCCCCAGCATTTT
TRBV27	NA	TRBJ1-5	TRBD1	CASSPIGQGLNQPQHF	TGTGCCAGCAGTCCTATCGGACAGGGCCTTAATCAGCCCCAGCATTTT
TRBV9	NA	TRBJ2-5	NA	CASSVGTLLSKETQYF	TGTGCCAGCAGCGTAGGGACTCTCCTTAGTAAGGAGACCCAGTACTTC
TRBV27	NA	TRBJ1-2	NA	CASSSRAGGYTF	TGTGCCAGCAGTTCCCGGGCAGGGGGCTACACCTTC
TRBV7-2	NA	TRBJ2-7	NA	CASSWGQTYEQYF	TGTGCCAGCTCCTGGGGTCAAACCTACGAGCAGTACTTC
TRBV4-3	NA	TRBJ2-1	NA	CASSQGVVSYNEQFF	TGCGCCAGCAGCCAAGGTGTGGTCTCGTACAATGAGCAGTTCTTC
TRBV19	NA	TRBJ2-7	NA	CASSTTGTYYEQYF	TGTGCCAGTAGTACGACCGGGACATACTACGAGCAGTACTTC
TRBV7-8	NA	TRBJ2-7	TRBD1	CASSLVGQGSYEQYF	TGTGCCAGCAGCTTAGTGGGACAGGGGTCCTACGAGCAGTACTTC
TRBV5-1	NA	TRBJ2-3	TRBD2	CASSLRAGDADTQYF	TGCGCCAGCAGCTTGAGGGCGGGGGATGCAGATACGCAGTATTTT
TRBV4-3	NA	TRBJ1-1	NA	CASSQDRVGQVEAFF	TGCGCCAGCAGCCAAGATCGTGTCGGGCAGGTCGAAGCTTTCTTT
TRBV18	NA	TRBJ1-4	NA	CASSLWIDEKLFF	TGTGCCAGCTCACTGTGGATAGATGAAAAACTGTTTTTT
TRBV6-4	NA	TRBJ1-2	TRBD1	CASSDRGRDGYTF	TGTGCCAGCAGTGACAGGGGGCGGGATGGCTACACCTTC
TRBV6-2/TRBV6-3	NA	TRBJ1-1	NA	CASSYSGGEAFF	TGTGCCAGCAGTTACTCGGGAGGGGAAGCTTTCTTT
TRBV6-1	NA	TRBJ2-7	NA	CASSERGGQYF	TGTGCCAGCAGTGAAAGGGGGGGGCAGTACTTC
TRBV19	NA	TRBJ1-5	TRBD1	CASRDRGWQPQHF	TGTGCCAGTAGAGACAGGGGATGGCAGCCCCAGCATTTT
TRBV5-4	NA	TRBJ2-7	NA	CASSGGGAQGYEQYF	TGTGCCAGCAGTGGAGGGGGGGCGCAGGGTTACGAGCAGTACTTC
TRBV25-1	NA	TRBJ1-1	NA	CASSILTGGSSNTEAFF	TGTGCCAGCAGTATACTTACGGGAGGCAGCTCGAACACTGAAGCTTTCTTT
TRBV6-6	NA	TRBJ1-1	TRBD1	CASSYAGTVFTEAFF	TGTGCCAGCAGTTACGCTGGGACAGTGTTCACTGAAGCTTTCTTT
TRBV6-6	NA	TRBJ1-1	NA	CASSKGSQYTEAFF	TGTGCCAGCAGTAAGGGGAGCCAGTACACTGAAGCTTTCTTT
TRBV3-1/TRBV3-2	NA	TRBJ2-1	TRBD2	CASSQDLGRGAPEQFF	TGTGCCAGCAGCCAAGATCTAGGGCGGGGGGCCCCAGAGCAGTTCTTC
TRBV7-9	NA	TRBJ2-1	TRBD1	CASSFGTGLDEQFF	TGTGCCAGCAGCTTCGGGACAGGGCTGGATGAGCAGTTCTTC
TRBV21-1	NA	TRBJ2-7	NA	CASSKLKGKDWVDEQYF	TGTGCCAGCAGCAAACTAAAGGGGAAGGACTGGGTAGACGAGCAGTACTTC
TRBV7-8	NA	TRBJ1-5	NA	CASSRRDFAQPQHF	TGTGCCAGCAGCCGCAGGGATTTTGCTCAGCCCCAGCATTTT
TRBV6-5	few	TRBJ2-3	NA	CASSSGPAAADTQYF	TGTGCCAGCAGCTCCGGGCCCGCCGCCGCAGATACGCAGTATTTT
TRBV2	NA	TRBJ2-3	NA	CASSDQGTDTQYF	TGTGCCAGCAGTGATCAAGGTACAGATACGCAGTATTTT
TRBV6-5	NA	TRBJ2-7	NA	CASRAGWQGPYEQYF	TGTGCCAGCAGAGCCGGATGGCAGGGACCCTACGAGCAGTACTTC
TRBV3-1/TRBV3-2	NA	TRBJ1-4	TRBD1	CASSGTGIEKLFF	TGTGCCAGCAGCGGGACAGGTATTGAAAAACTGTTTTTT